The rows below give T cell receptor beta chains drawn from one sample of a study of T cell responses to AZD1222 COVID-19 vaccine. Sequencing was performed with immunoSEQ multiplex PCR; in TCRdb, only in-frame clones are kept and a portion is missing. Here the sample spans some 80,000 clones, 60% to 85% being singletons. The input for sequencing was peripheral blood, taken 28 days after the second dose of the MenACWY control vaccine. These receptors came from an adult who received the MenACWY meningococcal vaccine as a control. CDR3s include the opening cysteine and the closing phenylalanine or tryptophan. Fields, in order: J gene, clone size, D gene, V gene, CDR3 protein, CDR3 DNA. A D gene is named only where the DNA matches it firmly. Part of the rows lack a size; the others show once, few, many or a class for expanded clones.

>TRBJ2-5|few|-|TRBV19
CASSIDPNQGTQYF
TGTGCCAGTAGTATAGATCCGAATCAGGGGACCCAGTACTTC
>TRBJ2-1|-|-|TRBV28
CASSFSRGRRYNEQFF
TGTGCCAGCAGTTTCTCACGGGGGCGCCGGTACAATGAGCAGTTCTTC
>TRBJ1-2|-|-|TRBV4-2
CASSLGARSEGGYTF
TGTGCCAGCAGCCTGGGGGCGCGGTCCGAGGGAGGCTACACCTTC
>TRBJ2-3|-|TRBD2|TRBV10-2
CASSDHRPSGSTDTQYF
TGCGCCAGCAGTGACCACCGCCCTAGCGGGAGTACAGATACGCAGTATTTT
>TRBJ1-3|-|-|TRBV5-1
CASSDGTSGNTIYF
TGCGCCAGCAGCGACGGGACTAGTGGAAACACCATATATTTT
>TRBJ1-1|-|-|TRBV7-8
CASSLTGTTEAFF
TGTGCCAGCAGTCTTACAGGGACTACTGAAGCTTTCTTT
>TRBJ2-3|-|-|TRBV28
CASSPAQMRNTQYF
TGTGCCAGCAGTCCGGCCCAGATGCGTAATACGCAGTATTTT
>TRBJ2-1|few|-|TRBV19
CASSIGGPSSYNEQFF
TGTGCCAGTAGTATAGGAGGGCCTAGCTCCTACAATGAGCAGTTCTTC
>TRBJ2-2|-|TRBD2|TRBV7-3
CASSLLGSGLAGENTGELFF
TGTGCCAGCAGCTTACTGGGTTCCGGACTAGCGGGAGAAAACACCGGGGAGCTGTTTTTT
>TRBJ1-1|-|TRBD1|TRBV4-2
CASSQRWGQGSSPRNTEAFF
TGTGCCAGCAGCCAACGGTGGGGACAGGGTAGTTCCCCTCGGAACACTGAAGCTTTCTTT
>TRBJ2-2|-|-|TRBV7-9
CASSLPPGELFF
TGTGCCAGCAGCTTACCCCCTGGGGAGCTGTTTTTT
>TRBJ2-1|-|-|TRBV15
CATSSGLNYNEQFF
TGTGCCACCAGCAGTGGACTTAATTACAATGAGCAGTTCTTC
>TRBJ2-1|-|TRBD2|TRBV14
CASSQDLGGKQFF
TGTGCCAGCAGCCAAGATTTGGGGGGGAAGCAGTTCTTC
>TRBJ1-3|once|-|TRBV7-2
CASSLGSGNTIYF
TGTGCCAGCAGCTTAGGCTCTGGAAACACCATATATTTT
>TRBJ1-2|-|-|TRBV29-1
CSVYLDGYTF
TGCAGCGTTTACTTGGATGGCTACACCTTC
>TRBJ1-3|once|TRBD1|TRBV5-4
CASSVRDRGTGNTIYF
TGTGCCAGCAGCGTCCGGGACAGGGGAACTGGAAACACCATATATTTT
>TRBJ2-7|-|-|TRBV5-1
CASSLEQGIGEQYF
TGCGCCAGCAGCTTGGAACAGGGAATTGGCGAGCAGTACTTC